This T cell receptor beta chain was recovered during a study of blood T cell repertoires in COVID-19. Study background: T cells, B-cell-depleted T cells, or PBMCs supplied cDNA or gDNA.

The CDR3 consists of 14 residues. Between the trimmed V and J ends, which lost 0 bases and 1 base, there was a span of 7 bases. CDR1 is SGHRS and CDR2 is YFSETQ in the germline V gene. Profiled with immunoSEQ multiplex PCR; TCRdb holds only in-frame clones, not every one. The sample contains under 200,000 clones, roughly 81% of which appear only once. The specimen was peripheral blood. The clonotype was recovered from an elderly woman with acute or convalescent COVID-19. The chain uses TRBV5-1 and TRBJ1-1, with D hard to call. The CDR3 DNA sequence: TGCGCCAGCAGCTTGGACAGTCCGAACACTGAAGCTTTCTTT. Translated, it gives CASSLDSPNTEAFF.